The 30 T cell receptor beta chains given below trace back to one sample, sequenced in a study of Graves' ophthalmopathy and Graves' hyperthyroidism. The authors amplified TCR beta CDR3 regions, and they did so from RNA transcripts for repertoire sequencing. RT-PCR in the first round used HTBI primers; a second-round multiplex PCR followed. From the multiplex PCR reads, TCRdb called clonotypes with MiXCR, one entry per CDR3 protein. Of some 200,000 distinct CDR3 sequences in the sample, under 30% were seen once. The sequenced sample consisted of peripheral blood. These TCRs come from a man aged 45-65 years with Graves' ophthalmopathy.

This clonotype was seen a few times. The rearrangement joins TRBV29-1 to TRBJ1-2, with D possibly matching TRBD1 (5 bases). Trimming took off 0 bases at V and 7 bases at J, with 12 bases between the two ends. This CDR3 is built from 13 residues. Germline-derived CDR1 and CDR2 are SQVTM and ANQGSEA. DNA for the CDR3: TGCAGCGTTGAAGATCACGGGGGTCTTGGCTACACCTTC. It is translated as CSVEDHGGLGYTF.

This clonotype has at least ten counts. The chain carries TRBV7-2 and TRBJ2-4; D is possibly TRBD1 (6 bases). This CDR3 is 15 amino acids long. V was clipped by 1 base and J by 9 bases, with 16 bases between them. The germline gives CDR1 SGHTA, CDR2 FQGNSA. For the CDR3, the DNA is TGTGCCAGCAGCTTAGGGGGAAGCGAAGGGGGCATTCAGTACTTC. Its protein is CASSLGGSEGGIQYF.

This clonotype was seen at least ten times. The V gene is TRBV28, the J gene TRBJ1-5; 8 bases are a match to TRBD1. CDR1 is MDHEN and CDR2 is SYDVKM in the germline V gene. The CDR3 spans 21 residues. With 3 bases clipped from V and 5 bases from J, the junction kept 24 bases outside the gene matches. The CDR3 is CASSFLIPEIGTGPKYQPQHF. CDR3 DNA sequence: TGTGCCAGCAGTTTCCTAATCCCAGAAATCGGGACAGGCCCAAAATATCAGCCCCAGCATTTT.

This clonotype has a count of ten or more. The chain joins TRBV20-1 to TRBJ2-3; 8 bases are a match to TRBD2. Germline loops: CDR1 DFQATT, CDR2 SNEGSKA (reference sequence). The CDR3 is 14 amino acids. The ends lost 5 bases at V and 4 bases at J; junction bases unmatched: 8. The CDR3 DNA sequence: TGCAGTGCTCCTGCGGGGGGCACTTCAGATACGCAGTATTTT. The encoded protein is CSAPAGGTSDTQYF.

This clonotype was found many times. The chain is built from TRBV7-2 and TRBJ1-1; maybe TRBD1 (5 bases). The CDR3 length is 13 residues. Germline V gene lookup returns CDR1 SGHTA and CDR2 FQGNSA. V lost 4 bases and J 4 bases, leaving 10 bases between the germline ends. CDR3 residues: CASSSDRSTEAFF. For the CDR3, the DNA is TGTGCCAGCAGCTCTGACAGATCCACTGAAGCTTTCTTT.

This clonotype occurred many times. This sequence joins TRBV20-1 and TRBJ2-5, with 9 bases lining up with TRBD1. This CDR3 spans 14 amino acids. V lost 0 bases and J lost 1; bases outside the gene matches: 0. The germline V gene encodes CDR1 DFQATT and CDR2 SNEGSKA (reference sequence). The CDR3 protein is CSARETGGQETQYF. CDR3 nucleotide sequence: TGCAGTGCTAGAGAGACAGGGGGCCAAGAGACCCAGTACTTC.

This clonotype was counted ten times or more. The V gene is TRBV5-8, the J gene TRBJ2-5; TRBD2 is a possible D gene (5 bases). Per germline, CDR1 SGHTS and CDR2 YDEGEE. Trimming removed 0 bases from V and 1 base from J, with 13 bases in between. The CDR3 is 16 amino acids. CDR3 sequence reads: CASSLGTLGAQETQYF. CDR3 coding DNA: TGTGCCAGCAGCTTGGGGACTCTAGGTGCCCAAGAGACCCAGTACTTC.

The chain combines TRBV12-3 or TRBV12-4 with TRBJ1-2, with D hard to call. This CDR3 region has 13 residues. Between the trimmed V and J ends, which lost 5 bases and 0 bases, there was a span of 7 bases. The CDR3 is CASSPPSNYGYTF. CDR3 nucleotide sequence: TGTGCCAGCAGTCCCCCATCTAACTATGGCTACACCTTC.

The rearrangement links TRBV30 to TRBJ2-4; D is unclear. The CDR3 is made up of 15 amino acids. From germline, CDR1 is GTSNPN and CDR2 SVGIG (reference sequence). Trimming shortened V by 2 bases and J by 0 bases, and 11 bases separated the two germline ends. The CDR3 loop is CAWSPRVLAKNIQYF. CDR3 nucleotide sequence: TGTGCCTGGAGTCCCCGAGTGCTAGCCAAAAACATTCAGTACTTC.

This rearrangement joins TRBV7-2 to TRBJ1-2; no definite D call. CDR1 is SGHTA and CDR2 is FQGNSA in the germline V gene. V dropped 5 bases and J dropped 8 bases, with 18 bases sitting between them. This CDR3 is built from 14 residues. The CDR3 protein is CASSTGFPESGYTF. CDR3 nucleotides: TGTGCCAGCAGCACGGGATTTCCCGAAAGCGGCTACACCTTC.

This clonotype was found once. This chain joins TRBV12-3 or TRBV12-4 and TRBJ1-2; D not certain. Between the trimmed V and J ends, which lost 5 bases and 0 bases, there was a span of 10 bases. The CDR3 sequence is 14 residues long. Written as DNA, the CDR3 is TGTGCCAGCAGTCGGCAGGATGCTAACTATGGCTACACCTTC. Its translation: CASSRQDANYGYTF.

This clonotype was recorded at least ten times. The chain recombines TRBV4-1 with TRBJ2-7, with D perhaps matching TRBD1 (6 bases). The CDR3 extends over 17 amino acids. V shed 0 bases and J shed 0 bases, with 15 bases lying between them. Germline CDR1 and CDR2: MGHRA and YSYEKL. In nucleotides, the CDR3 is TGCGCCAGCAGCCAAGATGAGGGAATGGGGGCCTCCTACGAGCAGTACTTC. It yields the protein CASSQDEGMGASYEQYF.

CDR3 bases: TGTGCCAGCAGCTCCTTGACAGGGTTGAGATACGAGCAGTACTTC. This gives the protein CASSSLTGLRYEQYF. The chain has TRBV7-2 and TRBJ2-7; TRBD1 agrees at 7 bases. There are 15 residues in the CDR3. V lost 4 bases to trimming and J lost 4 bases; unmatched junction nucleotides: 10. Germline lookup yields CDR1 SGHTA and CDR2 FQGNSA.

This clonotype occurred many times. This chain links TRBV2 with TRBJ2-7; no firm D call. V was cut by 7 bases and J by 3 bases, with 7 bases left in between. The CDR3 is 11 residues long. Germline V CDR1 and CDR2: SNHLY, FYNNEI. CDR3: CASMGYYEQYF. Written as DNA, the CDR3 is TGTGCCAGCATGGGCTACTACGAGCAGTACTTC.

V is TRBV29-1 and J is TRBJ1-2; 7 bases line up with TRBD1. The CDR3 covers 10 residues. After removal of 4 bases from V and 8 bases from J, the junction contained 1 base not matched to a gene. Germline loops: CDR1 SQVTM, CDR2 ANQGSEA. The CDR3 DNA reads TGCAGCGTTGTGACAGGGGGCTACACCTTC. The encoded protein is CSVVTGGYTF.

The genes are TRBV2 and TRBJ1-2, with a tentative D call TRBD1 (6 bases). The CDR3 totals 13 residues. Germline V gene sequence: CDR1 SNHLY, CDR2 FYNNEI. V dropped 7 bases and J dropped 3 bases, with 12 bases sitting between them. CDR3 region: CASTTGNHYGYTF. The CDR3 region has the DNA TGTGCCAGCACTACAGGGAATCACTATGGCTACACCTTC.

This clonotype was recorded at least ten times. The chain uses TRBV4-1 and TRBJ2-5; 10 positions match TRBD2. The germline V gene encodes CDR1 MGHRA and CDR2 YSYEKL. Germline trimming cut 4 bases from V and 1 base from J; bases unmatched to any gene: 3. The CDR3 has 15 amino acids. The CDR3 DNA reads as TGCGCCAGCAGCCCTGTAGCGGGAGGCCAAGAGACCCAGTACTTC. It translates to CASSPVAGGQETQYF.

This clonotype was detected ten times or more. This chain connects TRBV6-4 to TRBJ2-7; TRBD1 agrees at 9 bases. This CDR3 is 14 amino acids long. The V segment lost 8 bases and the J segment 0 bases; nucleotides outside the gene matches: 5. Germline V gene data show CDR1 as MRHNA and CDR2 as SNTAGT. The CDR3 is CASRTGESSYEQYF. The CDR3 DNA sequence: TGTGCCAGCCGGACAGGGGAAAGCTCCTACGAGCAGTACTTC.

In its sample, this clonotype was seen many times. The chain employs TRBV28 and TRBJ1-5, with D tentatively TRBD1 (5 bases). CDR1 MDHEN and CDR2 SYDVKM come from the germline V gene. V gave up 1 base and J gave up 7 bases, with 8 bases separating them. CDR3 length: 13 amino acids. The CDR3: CASSLFGDQPQHF. The CDR3 DNA follows: TGTGCCAGCAGTTTATTTGGGGACCAGCCCCAGCATTTT.

This clonotype was picked up many times. This chain uses TRBV10-3 with TRBJ2-7; unclear D gene. This CDR3 region has 13 residues. Trimming removed 0 bases at V and 3 bases at J, with 6 bases between. The germline gives CDR1 ENHRY, CDR2 SYGVKD. The CDR3 DNA sequence: TGTGCCATCAGTGAGTCGAGTTACTACGAGCAGTACTTC. The encoded protein is CAISESSYYEQYF.

The chain joins TRBV27 to TRBJ2-7, with D unclear. Germline CDR1 is MNHEY and CDR2 is SMNVEV (reference sequence). Deletions cut 3 bases from V and 3 bases from J, with 18 bases between. This CDR3 is built from 16 residues. CDR3 coding DNA: TGTGCCAGCAGTTTCCGGCAGGCCAATCTATTCTACGAGCAGTACTTC. This codes for CASSFRQANLFYEQYF.

This clonotype was detected many times. This chain joins TRBV12-3 or TRBV12-4 and TRBJ2-5, with 8 bases that match TRBD2. There are 17 residues in the CDR3. The trim removed 5 bases at V and 0 bases at J, leaving 11 bases unmatched. The CDR3 region has the DNA TGTGCCAGCAGTGGGACTAGGGACACGCGGTACCAAGAGACCCAGTACTTC. Amino acids: CASSGTRDTRYQETQYF.

There are many counts of this clonotype. This chain uses TRBV20-1 with TRBJ2-7; the D is unclear. The CDR3 is 13 residues long. Looked up from germline, CDR1 is DFQATT and CDR2 is SNEGSKA (reference sequence). The ends were cut back, 3 bases at V and 2 bases at J, with 11 bases in the middle. The CDR3 DNA reads as TGCAGTGCTAGCCGAGACTTGACCTACGAGCAGTACTTC. Protein: CSASRDLTYEQYF.

This clonotype has a count of ten or more. The chain employs TRBV14 and TRBJ2-3; D not resolved. Germline CDR1 SGHDN, CDR2 FVKESK. This CDR3 is built from 12 residues. Trimming removed 0 bases at V and 4 bases at J, with 2 bases between. The CDR3 sequence: CASSQDADTQYF. As DNA, the CDR3 is TGTGCCAGCAGCCAAGATGCAGATACGCAGTATTTT.

The chain links TRBV7-2 to TRBJ2-3; the D gene is possibly TRBD2 (5 bases). The length of the CDR3 is 13 residues. Germline V CDR1 and CDR2: SGHTA, FQGNSA. Trimming left V 7 bases short and J 2 bases short, with 10 bases between. The CDR3 sequence is CASTPGSTDTQYF. The CDR3 DNA sequence: TGTGCCAGCACTCCGGGATCCACAGATACGCAGTATTTT.

V and J are TRBV6-1 and TRBJ2-5; D possibly uses TRBD1 or TRBD2 (6 bases each). The CDR3 covers 15 residues. V lost 7 bases to trimming and J lost 5 bases, with 20 bases between them. Germline V lookup: CDR1 MNHNS, CDR2 SASEGT. CDR3 sequence: CASTGGGGAVETQYF. The CDR3 DNA follows: TGTGCCAGCACCGGGGGCGGAGGGGCGGTGGAGACCCAGTACTTC.

This clonotype was seen at least ten times. The V gene is TRBV24-1, the J gene TRBJ2-6; 8 bases fit TRBD1. Looked up from germline, CDR1 is KGHDR and CDR2 is SFDVKD. The junction had 9 bases not matched to a gene; V was cut back by 2 bases and J by 4 bases. The CDR3 extends over 18 amino acids. This CDR3 is CATSDSDRGRTGANVLTF. The DNA of the CDR3 is TGTGCCACCAGTGATTCAGACAGGGGAAGGACCGGGGCCAACGTCCTGACTTTC.

This clonotype was picked up many times. V usage is TRBV6-1 and J usage is TRBJ2-4; tentative D call: TRBD2 (6 bases). The CDR3 has 13 amino acids. V shed 5 bases and J shed 6 bases, with 11 bases lying between them. The germline gives CDR1 MNHNS, CDR2 SASEGT. The CDR3 region is CASSPGLRNIQYF. Here the CDR3 DNA reads TGTGCCAGCAGTCCCGGACTAAGAAACATTCAGTACTTC.

Many counts were recorded for this clonotype. This rearrangement joins TRBV11-2 to TRBJ1-2; perhaps TRBD1 as D (5 bases). Germline V gene sequence: CDR1 SGHAT, CDR2 FQNNGV. V was pared by 2 bases and J by 2 bases, with 12 bases between. The CDR3 covers 15 residues. DNA of the CDR3: TGTGCCAGCAGCTTATATGGGGGAGACAACTATGGCTACACCTTC. Translated, it gives CASSLYGGDNYGYTF.

V usage is TRBV6-1 and J usage is TRBJ1-1, with D possibly TRBD1 on 6 matching bases. Germline CDR1 and CDR2: MNHNS and SASEGT. The CDR3 totals 16 residues. V lost 5 bases and J 0 bases, leaving 16 bases between the germline ends. The chain's CDR3 is CASSPKTGVMNTEAFF. The DNA of the CDR3 is TGTGCCAGCAGTCCTAAGACAGGAGTGATGAACACTGAAGCTTTCTTT.